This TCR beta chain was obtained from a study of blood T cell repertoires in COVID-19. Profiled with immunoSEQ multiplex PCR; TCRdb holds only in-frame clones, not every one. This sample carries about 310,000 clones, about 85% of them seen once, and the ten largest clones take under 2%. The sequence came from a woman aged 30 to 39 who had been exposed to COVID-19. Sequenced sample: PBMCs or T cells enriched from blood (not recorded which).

In DNA form, the CDR3 reads TGTGCCAGCAGCTTGACAGGGGATCAGCCCCAGCATTTT. This gives the protein CASSLTGDQPQHF. This chain connects TRBV11-2 to TRBJ1-5, with 8 positions matching TRBD1. V shed 3 bases, J shed 5 bases, and the junction held 0 bases outside the gene matches. Germline V CDR1 and CDR2: SGHAT, FQNNGV. The CDR3 contains 13 residues.